This record looks at one TCR beta chain sequence and its context. Its antigen specificity is not known. Base-call qualities are not available, and no considerably larger clone is one nucleotide away. This CDR3 is also generated by other DNA sequences in the sample. This sample stems from a study of blood T cell repertoires in COVID-19 (dated by TCRdb to the early 2020s). About the study as a whole: Collaborator samples came from the United States, Italy and Spain and covered acute and convalescent phases of COVID-19. The repertoires were released in a freely available public database meant as a resource for research on the immune response to SARS-CoV-2. Samples were obtained from the ongoing ImmuneRACE study (first 160 participants) and from roughly 1,300 subjects provided by 6 global collaborators. Deeply sampled blood TCRbeta repertoires from subjects exposed to, actively infected with, or recovered from COVID-19 were included in the dataset. A de-identified subject ID, COVID-19 status, age in years and sex were almost always included in the sample metadata. Where available, HLA class I and class II types were obtained from metadata supplied by the sample provider rather than from assay-based typing. The material from the prospective study consisted of cDNA or gDNA derived from T cells, B-cell-depleted T cells, or PBMCs. The paper as a whole reports these results and caveats: The amount of clinical and demographic metadata varied by source and participant and was provided uncurated.

The immunoSEQ Assay, a bias-controlled multiplex PCR, was used to amplify TCRbeta CDR3 regions from genomic DNA. Per the source publication's procedure: Within the assay, amplification of reference gene primers was used to estimate how many nucleated cells each sample contained. To quantify the absolute abundance of each unique TCRbeta CDR3 rearrangement, sequence reads were collapsed and filtered. For each sample, productive Simpson clonality was calculated by taking the square root of Simpson's diversity index across productive rearrangements. This immuneACCESS table, as held by TCRdb, lists in-frame sequences with V and J called but not all clones. Of the missing ones, under half trace to an unresolved V gene in checked studies; the others have no known cause. V and J calls plus clone size are reproduced from that table; the DNA served to infer D and trimming. For this sample the table gives some 350,000 clones, of which 90% were detected only once. In total, the top ten clones hold 6% to 7.5% of the sample.

The junction shows trimming of 3 bases on V and 0 bases on J, plus 8 bases between the germline ends. The germline V gene gives CDR1 as SGHDN and CDR2 as FVKESK. The CDR3 runs 14 amino acids, cysteine and phenylalanine included. The CDR3 DNA has 42 bases and is translated from base 1. Collaborating institutions collected whole blood in K2EDTA tubes following their own protocols. For TCRbeta analysis, collaborators shipped samples as frozen whole blood, isolated PBMCs, or DNA extracted from either of those sample types. The origin of this receptor is a man aged 18 to 35 with active or convalescent COVID-19. The sample taken for sequencing was peripheral blood. This chain joins TRBV14 to TRBJ1-1; the D gene is not confidently resolved. The sequence in DNA is TGTGCCAGCAGCCATCCGGGGATGAACACTGAAGCTTTCTTT. It translates to CASSHPGMNTEAFF.